Each of the 13 T cell receptor beta chains below was sequenced from the same sample in a study of shared clonotypes between healthy human individuals. The table came from immunoSEQ multiplex PCR; TCRdb's copy has only in-frame clones and leaves some out. The sample yields hundreds of thousands of clones, about three quarters seen once. Input material: memory CD4+ T cells sorted from blood. Described subset: CD45RA-negative fraction. All receptors derive from a woman aged 25 to 39 in good health.

The chain links TRBV7-2 to TRBJ2-1; TRBD2 is a possible D gene (6 bases). V lost 5 bases, J lost 6 bases, and 17 bases lay in between. Germline loops: CDR1 SGHTA, CDR2 FQGNSA. The length of the CDR3 is 15 residues. The CDR3 coding sequence is TGTGCCAGCAGCCAATTTTCAGGGCGGGGCAATGAGCAGTTCTTC. It codes for CASSQFSGRGNEQFF.

The V gene is TRBV28, the J gene TRBJ2-7, with 9 bases aligning to TRBD2. This CDR3 has 15 residues. Trimming removed 2 bases from V and 6 bases from J; junction bases left unmatched: 8. CDR1 is MDHEN and CDR2 is SYDVKM in the germline V gene. CDR3 loop: CASSLGAGGRSEQYF. The CDR3 DNA is TGTGCCAGCAGTTTAGGGGCGGGAGGGAGATCCGAGCAGTACTTC.

The V and J genes are TRBV6-4 and TRBJ2-3, with TRBD2 matching over 11 bases. Per germline, CDR1 MRHNA and CDR2 SNTAGT. The CDR3 runs 16 residues. Unmatched junction bases numbered 2, after V lost 3 bases and J lost 0 bases. CDR3 in amino acids: CASSELAGDSTDTQYF. CDR3 nucleotides: TGTGCCAGCAGTGAACTAGCGGGAGATAGCACAGATACGCAGTATTTT.

The CDR3 region has the DNA TGTGCCAGCAGTTACTATAAAGGCAGTTCCTACGAGCAGTACTTC. Translation gives CASSYYKGSSYEQYF. The chain carries TRBV6-5 and TRBJ2-7; no clear D gene. The V end lost 1 base, the J end lost 1 base, and 11 bases lay between the germline ends. The CDR3 sequence is 15 residues long. Germline loops: CDR1 MNHEY, CDR2 SVGAGI.

This chain links TRBV6-5 with TRBJ2-1, with 7 bases matching TRBD2. The J segment lost 3 bases and the V segment lost 5 bases, leaving 7 bases of the junction unmatched. Germline CDR1 and CDR2: MNHEY and SVGAGI. This CDR3 has 15 amino acids. CDR3 coding DNA: TGTGCCAGCAGTCAAAGGGCGGGGGACTACAATGAGCAGTTCTTC. This encodes CASSQRAGDYNEQFF.

This clone was seen a few times. The CDR3 sequence is CASSFRDWGPGNTGELFF. The CDR3 DNA reads TGTGCCAGCAGCTTCAGAGATTGGGGGCCAGGGAACACCGGGGAGCTGTTTTTT. The chain combines TRBV7-8 with TRBJ2-2; TRBD1 might be the D (6 bases). Germline CDR1 and CDR2: SGHVS and FQNEAQ. V lost 3 bases and J lost 1, with 18 bases in between. CDR3 length equals 18 residues. Full variable domain (remainder filled in from reference TRBV7-8 and TRBJ2-2): GAGVSQSPRYKVAKRGQDVALRCDPISGHVSLFWYQQALGQGPEFLTYFQNEAQLDKSGLPSDRFFAERPEGSVSTLKIQRTQQEDSAVYLCASSFRDWGPGNTGELFFGEGSRLTVL.

This clone was found a few times. The genes are TRBV7-2 and TRBJ1-2; the D gene is possibly TRBD1 (5 bases). Germline CDR1 and CDR2: SGHTA and FQGNSA. The CDR3 is 14 residues long. Between the trimmed V and J ends, which lost 3 bases and 0 bases, there was a span of 8 bases. CDR3 in amino acids: CASSLQTANYGYTF. For the CDR3, the DNA is TGTGCCAGCAGCTTGCAGACAGCTAACTATGGCTACACCTTC.

The CDR3 loop reads CASSLRQGSNTGELFF. The CDR3 nucleotides read TGTGCCAGCAGCTTAAGACAGGGGTCGAACACCGGGGAGCTGTTTTTT. The chain carries TRBV7-9 and TRBJ2-2, with 8 bases fitting TRBD1. J was trimmed by 0 bases and V by 2 bases; bases with no gene match: 2. The germline V gene has CDR1 SEHNR and CDR2 FQNEAQ (reference sequence). This CDR3 is built from 16 residues.

In its sample, this clone was seen many times. This chain uses TRBV5-1 with TRBJ1-1, with D possibly being TRBD1 (6 bases). V was pared by 0 bases and J by 5 bases, with 14 bases between. This CDR3 is built from 15 residues. The germline gives CDR1 SGHRS, CDR2 YFSETQ. The CDR3: CASSLAGGPGTEAFF. In DNA, the CDR3 is TGCGCCAGCAGCTTGGCCGGGGGGCCGGGGACTGAAGCTTTCTTT. The full variable domain, rest sourced from reference TRBV5-1 and TRBJ1-1, is KAGVTQTPRYLIKTRGQQVTLSCSPISGHRSVSWYQQTPGQGLQFLFEYFSETQRNKGNFPGRFSGRQFSNSRSEMNVSTLELGDSALYLCASSLAGGPGTEAFFGQGTRLTVV.

This clone was counted between two and nine times. Other DNA sequences of this sample code for an identical CDR3. The V and J genes are TRBV27 and TRBJ1-1; the match to TRBD1 covers 7 bases. The CDR3 length is 15 residues. The V gene end was trimmed by 6 bases and the J gene end by 5 bases; junction bases not matched to a gene: 12. Germline V gene lookup returns CDR1 MNHEY and CDR2 SMNVEV (reference sequence). This chain's CDR3 is CASRPKRQGRTEAFF. CDR3 DNA sequence: TGTGCCAGCAGACCGAAACGACAGGGAAGGACTGAAGCTTTCTTT.

In the case of this clone: Other DNA variants within this sample encode the same CDR3. V and J are TRBV2 and TRBJ2-3; D is unclear. Trimming cost V 4 bases and J 1 base, with 3 bases left between them. CDR3 length: 12 amino acids. Germline V gene data show CDR1 as SNHLY and CDR2 as FYNNEI. The CDR3 sequence is CASSGGTDTQYF. The CDR3 DNA reads as TGTGCCAGCAGTGGGGGCACAGATACGCAGTATTTT.

The chain is built from TRBV27 and TRBJ2-1, with D perhaps matching TRBD2 (6 bases). V was shortened by 1 base and J by 0 bases, with 13 bases between the two germline ends. Germline CDR1 and CDR2: MNHEY and SMNVEV (reference sequence). The CDR3 consists of 17 residues. The CDR3, as DNA: TGTGCCAGCAGTTTATACGGGAGCCCTCGCTCCTACAATGAGCAGTTCTTC. Protein product: CASSLYGSPRSYNEQFF.

This chain connects TRBV28 to TRBJ2-7; no reliable D call. The germline V gene has CDR1 MDHEN and CDR2 SYDVKM. V was pared by 9 bases and J by 2 bases, with 11 bases between. The CDR3 is 12 residues long. The CDR3, as DNA: TGTGCCAGTTATGACCAAACCTACGAGCAGTACTTC. It encodes CASYDQTYEQYF.